The T cell receptor (beta chain) described here comes from a study of T-cell reconstitution after alpha-beta-depleted transplantation in children. CDR3 length: 12 amino acids. The germline V gene has CDR1 SGHTA and CDR2 FQGNSA. V gave up 2 bases and J gave up 7 bases, with 6 bases separating them. This clonotype was seen just once. Being one base from a much bigger clone, this may be a read error. For TCRbeta, the library was prepared with unique molecular identifiers. TCRdb called the PCR reads again in MiXCR, with one record for every CDR3 protein. This sample has over 150,000 distinct CDR3 sequences, with around 7% found just once.

This TCR was sampled from a boy between 2 and 10 years old with acute lymphoblastic leukemia, due to receive a stem cell transplant. Sequenced here: PBMCs, sampled before TCRalphabeta/CD19-depleted stem cell transplant. The rearrangement joins TRBV7-2 to TRBJ1-5; D gene unclear. CDR3: CASSLQWQPQHF. The DNA of the CDR3 is TGTGCCAGCAGCTTACAGTGGCAGCCCCAGCATTTT.